One T cell receptor (beta chain) is described in this entry. The antigen is undetermined. The CDR3 runs 13 residues. CDR1 is SGHRS and CDR2 is YFSETQ in the germline V gene. After removal of 6 bases from V and 0 bases from J, the junction contained 2 bases not matched to a gene. The PCR ran on 60 Vbeta and 13 Jbeta primers. Produced via immunoSEQ multiplex PCR; TCRdb's table is partial and in-frame only. The sample contains tens of thousands of clones, approximately 80% of which appear only once. The donors, nominally healthy at sampling, likely had unrecorded immune exposures. The sample belongs to a study of cytomegalovirus exposure and HLA in healthy donors. Overall study results and limits: Some TCR beta chains (more than 150 of them) were listed as cytomegalovirus-associated. Specificity of a few CMV-associated chains for CMV antigens was verified in vitro.

The sample taken for sequencing was PBMCs. The clonotype was recovered from a woman aged 25 to 45 in good health and CMV-seronegative. V and J are TRBV5-1 and TRBJ1-1, with 7 positions matching TRBD1. CDR3 region: CASMGQLNTEAFF. The CDR3 nucleotides are TGCGCCAGCATGGGACAGCTGAACACTGAAGCTTTCTTT.